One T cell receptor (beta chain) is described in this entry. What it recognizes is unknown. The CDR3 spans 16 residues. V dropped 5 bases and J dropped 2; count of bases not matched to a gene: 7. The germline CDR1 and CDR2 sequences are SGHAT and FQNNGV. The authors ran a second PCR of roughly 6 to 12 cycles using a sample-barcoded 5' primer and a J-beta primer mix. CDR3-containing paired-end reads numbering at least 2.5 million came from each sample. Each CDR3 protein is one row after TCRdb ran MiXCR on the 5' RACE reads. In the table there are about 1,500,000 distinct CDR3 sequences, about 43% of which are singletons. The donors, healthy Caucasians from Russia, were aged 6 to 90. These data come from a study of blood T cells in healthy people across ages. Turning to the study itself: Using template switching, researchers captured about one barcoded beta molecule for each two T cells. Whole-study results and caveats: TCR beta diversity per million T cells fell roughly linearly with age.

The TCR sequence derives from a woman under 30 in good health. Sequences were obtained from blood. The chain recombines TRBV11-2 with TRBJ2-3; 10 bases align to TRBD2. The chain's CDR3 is CASSLKAGGFTDTQYF. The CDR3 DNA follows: TGTGCCAGCAGCCTAAAAGCGGGGGGGTTCACAGATACGCAGTATTTT.